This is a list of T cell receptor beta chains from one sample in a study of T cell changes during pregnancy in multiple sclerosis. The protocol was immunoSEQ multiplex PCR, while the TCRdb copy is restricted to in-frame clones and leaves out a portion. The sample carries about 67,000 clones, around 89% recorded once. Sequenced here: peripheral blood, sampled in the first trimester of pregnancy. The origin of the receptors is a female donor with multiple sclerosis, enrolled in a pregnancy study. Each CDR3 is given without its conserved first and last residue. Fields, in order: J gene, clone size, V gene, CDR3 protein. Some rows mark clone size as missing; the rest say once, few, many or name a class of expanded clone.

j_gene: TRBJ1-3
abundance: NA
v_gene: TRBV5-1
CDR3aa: ASSLKAGGSGNTIY

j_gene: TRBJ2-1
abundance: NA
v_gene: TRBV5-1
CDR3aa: ASSLVGTEGYNEQF

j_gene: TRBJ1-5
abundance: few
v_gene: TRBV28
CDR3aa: ASSDDNNQPQH

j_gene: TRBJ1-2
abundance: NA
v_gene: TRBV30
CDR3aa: AWSLQGLYGYT

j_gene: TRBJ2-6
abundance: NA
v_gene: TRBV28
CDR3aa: ASSLGANVLT

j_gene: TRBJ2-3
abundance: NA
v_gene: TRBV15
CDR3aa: ATSRVGGAGRPSADTQY

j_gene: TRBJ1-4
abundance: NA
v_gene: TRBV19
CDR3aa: ASIGQGRREKLF

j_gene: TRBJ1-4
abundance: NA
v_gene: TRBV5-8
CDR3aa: ASSPGQRNEKLF

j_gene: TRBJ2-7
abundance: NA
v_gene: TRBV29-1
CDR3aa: SVEEAGRTYEQY

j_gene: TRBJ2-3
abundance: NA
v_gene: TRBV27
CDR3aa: ASSGDSRPDTQY

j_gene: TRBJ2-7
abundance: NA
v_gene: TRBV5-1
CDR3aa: ASRDQGQGINEQY

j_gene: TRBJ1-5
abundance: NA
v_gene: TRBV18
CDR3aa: ASSPGQGDNQPQH

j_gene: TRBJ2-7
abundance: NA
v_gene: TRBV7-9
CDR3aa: ASSLEAG

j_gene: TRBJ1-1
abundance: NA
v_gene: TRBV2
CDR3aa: ASDPRGFRTEAF

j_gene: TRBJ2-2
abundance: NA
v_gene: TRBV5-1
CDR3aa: ASSGQRTNTGELF

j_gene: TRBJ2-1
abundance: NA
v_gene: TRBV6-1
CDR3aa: ASSEAERGDNEQF

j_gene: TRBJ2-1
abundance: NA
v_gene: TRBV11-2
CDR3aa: ASSSVVGVYNEQF

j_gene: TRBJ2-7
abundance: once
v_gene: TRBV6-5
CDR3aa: ASTRGTSGSYEQY

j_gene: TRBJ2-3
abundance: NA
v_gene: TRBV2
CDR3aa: ASPRDRAPTDTQY

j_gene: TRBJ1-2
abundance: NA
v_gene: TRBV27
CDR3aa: ASRGTGYGYT

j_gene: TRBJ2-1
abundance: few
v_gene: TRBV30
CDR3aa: AWSGGRNEQF

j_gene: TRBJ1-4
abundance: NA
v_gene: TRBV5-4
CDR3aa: ASSLTGQGNPEEKLF

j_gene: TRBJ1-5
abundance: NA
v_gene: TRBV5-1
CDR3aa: ASSLGQGAGQPQH

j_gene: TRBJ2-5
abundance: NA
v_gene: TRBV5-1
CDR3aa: ASSLPGSGETQY

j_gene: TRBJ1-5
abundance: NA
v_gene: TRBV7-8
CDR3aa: ASSLQNSNQPQH

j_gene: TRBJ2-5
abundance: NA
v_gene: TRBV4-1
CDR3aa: ASSQGWGRLGVETQY

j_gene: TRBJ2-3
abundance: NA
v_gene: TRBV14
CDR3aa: ASSQDWSDRLY

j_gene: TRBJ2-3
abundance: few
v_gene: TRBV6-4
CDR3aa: ASSVGGTDTQY

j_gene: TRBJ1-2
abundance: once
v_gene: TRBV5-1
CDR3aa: ASSFDRNYGYT

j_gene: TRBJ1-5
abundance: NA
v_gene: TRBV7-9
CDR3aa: ASSLQGFGNQPQH

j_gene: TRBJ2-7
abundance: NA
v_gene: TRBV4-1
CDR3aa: ASSRQDMTSTYEQY

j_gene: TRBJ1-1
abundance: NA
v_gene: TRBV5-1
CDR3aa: ASSRQGSEDTEAF

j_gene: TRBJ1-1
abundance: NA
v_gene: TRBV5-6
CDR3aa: ASSLGDRSPGAF

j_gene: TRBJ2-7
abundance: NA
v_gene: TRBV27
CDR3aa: ASSQAGGIFEQY

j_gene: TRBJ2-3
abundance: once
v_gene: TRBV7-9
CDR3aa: ASRYAQIGGLPTDTQY

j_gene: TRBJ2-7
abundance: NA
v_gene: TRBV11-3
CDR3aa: ASSLTSSYEQY

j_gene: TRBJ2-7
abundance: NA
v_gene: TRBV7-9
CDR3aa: ATPPNEQY

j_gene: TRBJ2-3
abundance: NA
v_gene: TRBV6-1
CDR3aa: ASSEKLGTDTQY

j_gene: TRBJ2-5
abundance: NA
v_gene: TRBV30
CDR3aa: AWSVGGGETQY

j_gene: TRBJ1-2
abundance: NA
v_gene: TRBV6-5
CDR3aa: ASSQQDRASYGYT

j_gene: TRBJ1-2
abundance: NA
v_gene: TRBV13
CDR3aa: ASSVRRPNYGYT

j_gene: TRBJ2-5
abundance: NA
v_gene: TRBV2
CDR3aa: ASTQPPGETQY

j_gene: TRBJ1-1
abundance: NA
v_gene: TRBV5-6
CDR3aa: ASRRTGRRTEAF

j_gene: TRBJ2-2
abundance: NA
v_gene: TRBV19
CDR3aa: ASSRSQGNTGELF

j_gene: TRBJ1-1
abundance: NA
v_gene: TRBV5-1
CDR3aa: ASSLAMTGETEAF